This is a list of T cell receptor beta chains from one sample in a study of intratumoral heterogeneity in liver cancer. Profiling relied on immunoSEQ multiplex PCR, and the TCRdb table lists in-frame clones only, not all of them. The data contain 5,500 to 7,000 clones, 70% to 80% of them singletons. Here the sequenced sample was tumor tissue, taken before any cancer treatment. These receptors were taken from a woman aged 70-85 years with hepatocellular carcinoma. Each CDR3 is given with its conserved first and last residue. A D gene is named only where the DNA matches it firmly. Size is stated for part of the rows, as once, few or many counts, or as a class when the clone is expanded.

CASRADGTDTQYF	TGCGCCAGCAGGGCGGATGGCACAGATACGCAGTATTTT	.	TRBJ2-3	TRBV10-2	.
CASSSPVGVATNEKLFF	TGTGCCAGCAGTTCCCCGGTCGGCGTCGCAACTAATGAAAAACTGTTTTTT	.	TRBJ1-4	TRBV27	few
CASSGWTDNHYNEQFF	TGTGCCAGCAGCGGATGGACAGACAACCATTACAATGAGCAGTTCTTC	.	TRBJ2-1	TRBV5-6	.
CASSPGTNPYNEQFF	TGCGCCAGCAGCCCGGGAACGAATCCCTACAATGAGCAGTTCTTC	.	TRBJ2-1	TRBV5-1	.
CASSPVPGTIYSDTQYF	TGTGCCAGCAGCCCAGTCCCCGGGACTATTTATTCAGATACGCAGTATTTT	TRBD2	TRBJ2-3	TRBV9	.
CASSPYTGWGTGELFF	TGTGCCAGCAGCCCCTATACAGGGTGGGGCACCGGGGAGCTGTTTTTT	.	TRBJ2-2	TRBV3-1/TRBV3-2	few
CSVVETNEKLFF	TGCAGCGTTGTTGAGACAAATGAAAAACTGTTTTTT	.	TRBJ1-4	TRBV29-1	.
CASSSLFYEQYF	TGTGCCAGCAGTTCACTTTTCTACGAGCAGTACTTC	.	TRBJ2-7	TRBV28	few
CASSVGSRNNYGYTF	TGTGCCAGCAGCGTAGGTAGTCGGAATAACTATGGCTACACCTTC	.	TRBJ1-2	TRBV9	.
CASSQEGSGDYNEQFF	TGCGCCAGCAGCCAGGAGGGCTCGGGGGACTACAATGAGCAGTTCTTC	.	TRBJ2-1	TRBV4-1	large
CASSSYLGGEQYF	TGCGCCAGCAGCTCATACCTCGGGGGAGAGCAGTACTTC	.	TRBJ2-7	TRBV5-1	.
CASSLSGGGDTEAFF	TGTGCCAGCAGCTTATCTGGGGGCGGCGACACTGAAGCTTTCTTT	.	TRBJ1-1	TRBV7-9	.
CASSLWSGGSGNTIYF	TGTGCCAGCAGTTTATGGTCCGGGGGGTCTGGAAACACCATATATTTT	.	TRBJ1-3	TRBV28	once
CASSARQGSDTQYF	TGTGCCAGCAGCGCTAGACAGGGGTCAGATACGCAGTATTTT	TRBD1	TRBJ2-3	TRBV9	.
CSASSAYNQPQHF	TGCAGTGCTAGTTCGGCGTACAATCAGCCCCAGCATTTT	.	TRBJ1-5	TRBV20-1	.
CASSLVRGYEQYF	TGTGCCAGCAGCTTAGTAAGGGGCTACGAGCAGTACTTC	.	TRBJ2-7	TRBV13	.
CASSSGTQGDYGYTF	TGTGCCAGCAGCTCCGGGACCCAGGGGGACTATGGCTACACCTTC	TRBD1	TRBJ1-2	TRBV7-9	.
CASSQDGTSGSGANVLTF	TGTGCCAGCAGCCAAGATGGGACTAGCGGCTCTGGGGCCAACGTCCTGACTTTC	TRBD2	TRBJ2-6	TRBV4-2	few
CATSDLAGLGMDTQYF	TGTGCCACCAGTGATTTAGCGGGATTGGGTATGGATACGCAGTATTTT	TRBD2	TRBJ2-3	TRBV24-1	.
CASSLSRGLLNEQYF	TGTGCCAGCAGTTTAAGCAGGGGGCTTCTCAACGAGCAGTACTTC	TRBD1	TRBJ2-7	TRBV27	large
CASRSIAGAYEQYF	TGTGCCAGCAGATCGATTGCGGGAGCGTACGAGCAGTACTTC	TRBD2	TRBJ2-7	TRBV28	.
CASSLGLGLGELFF	TGTGCCAGCAGCTTGGGTTTGGGACTCGGGGAGCTGTTTTTT	.	TRBJ2-2	TRBV5-6	.
CASNPGLGHNEQFF	TGTGCCAGCAACCCGGGACTAGGTCACAATGAGCAGTTCTTC	TRBD2	TRBJ2-1	TRBV7-2	.
CASSPGTVGGDEQYF	TGCGCCAGCAGCCCCGGGACTGTTGGTGGGGACGAGCAGTACTTC	.	TRBJ2-7	TRBV4-1	.
CAWRKTGLTEAFF	TGTGCCTGGAGGAAAACAGGGCTAACTGAAGCTTTCTTT	.	TRBJ1-1	TRBV30	.
CASSLAGAPEQFF	TGTGCCAGCAGCTTAGCTGGGGCCCCTGAGCAGTTCTTC	.	TRBJ2-1	TRBV7-3	few
CASSLAESTDTQYF	TGTGCCAGCAGCCTAGCGGAAAGCACAGATACGCAGTATTTT	TRBD2	TRBJ2-3	TRBV7-6	.
CASSLVSGGETQYF	TGTGCCAGCAGCTTAGTCTCAGGAGGGGAGACCCAGTACTTC	.	TRBJ2-5	TRBV7-9	once
CATRQGPSGANVLTF	TGTGCCACCCGACAGGGCCCCTCTGGGGCCAACGTCCTGACTTTC	TRBD1	TRBJ2-6	TRBV7-3	.
CAWGTESPLHF	TGTGCCTGGGGGACGGAGTCACCCCTCCACTTT	.	TRBJ1-6	TRBV30	.
CATSSWKGGQPQHF	TGTGCCACCAGCAGTTGGAAGGGCGGGCAGCCCCAGCATTTT	.	TRBJ1-5	TRBV15	medium-sized
CASSFRGSSYEQYF	TGTGCCAGCAGTTTTCGGGGAAGCTCCTACGAGCAGTACTTC	.	TRBJ2-7	TRBV27	.
CASSENAGSPYEQYF	TGTGCCAGCAGTGAAAACGCGGGAAGCCCCTACGAGCAGTACTTC	.	TRBJ2-7	TRBV6-1	.
CASSEAGVATDTQYF	TGTGCCAGCAGTGAAGCGGGCGTAGCGACAGATACGCAGTATTTT	.	TRBJ2-3	TRBV2	few
CASSFRAGGEQFF	TGTGCCAGCAGTTTCCGGGCAGGGGGTGAGCAGTTCTTC	TRBD1	TRBJ2-1	TRBV28	once
CASSFMAGSDEQYF	TGTGCCAGCAGTTTTATGGCGGGTTCCGACGAGCAGTACTTC	.	TRBJ2-7	TRBV28	.
CASSLELAGEGYEQYF	TGTGCCAGCAGTTTAGAACTAGCGGGAGAAGGGTACGAGCAGTACTTC	TRBD2	TRBJ2-7	TRBV28	.
CASIPGGWGPLHF	TGTGCCAGCATCCCCGGCGGGTGGGGGCCCCTCCACTTT	.	TRBJ1-6	TRBV28	.
CASSLNLLEGQTDTQYF	TGTGCCAGCAGCTTAAATTTATTGGAGGGCCAAACAGATACGCAGTATTTT	.	TRBJ2-3	TRBV7-3	once
CASSQRDRQGELFF	TGTGCCAGCAGCCAGAGGGACAGGCAAGGGGAGCTGTTTTTT	TRBD1	TRBJ2-2	TRBV3-1/TRBV3-2	.
CASSQEAYNEQFF	TGTGCCAGCAGCCAAGAAGCCTACAATGAGCAGTTCTTC	.	TRBJ2-1	TRBV4-2	.
CASSGRDRVTDTQYF	TGTGCCAGCAGCGGGAGGGACAGAGTTACAGATACGCAGTATTTT	.	TRBJ2-3	TRBV7-2	.
CASSLAQGEQFF	TGTGCCAGCAGCTTAGCCCAAGGAGAGCAGTTCTTC	.	TRBJ2-1	TRBV7-2	.
CASSTSSGGRDEQYF	TGTGCCAGCAGCACGTCTTCCGGGGGGAGGGACGAGCAGTACTTC	TRBD2	TRBJ2-7	TRBV27	.